This record covers a single T cell receptor beta chain. This sample is part of a study of blood T cell repertoires in COVID-19. The CDR3 consists of 13 residues. Trimming at V came to 3 bases and at J to 7 bases, leaving 3 bases not matched to a gene. Here immunoSEQ multiplex PCR was the method, and the copy in TCRdb shows in-frame clones only, minus some. This sample has roughly 250,000 clones, with around 90% found just once. The receptor's source is a human donor in a cohort exposed to, infected with or recovered from COVID-19 (not recorded which). The donor label of this sample is uncertain. The chain uses TRBV12-3 or TRBV12-4 and TRBJ1-1, with 9 bases matching TRBD1. Sequencing was performed on PBMCs or T cells enriched from blood (not recorded which). The CDR3 bases are TGTGCCAGCAGTTTTGGGACAGGGCTTGAAGCTTTCTTT. It translates to CASSFGTGLEAFF.